The table lists the clone carrying this T cell receptor (beta chain) with a few counts. These data come from a study of blood T cell repertoires in COVID-19. Whole-study context: The cDNA or gDNA used as material had been derived from T cells, B-cell-depleted T cells, or PBMCs.

The CDR3 length is 15 residues. Germline CDR1 and CDR2: SGHTS and YDEGEE. V lost 1 base to trimming and J lost 5 bases, with 15 bases between them. Participants' own reports of clinical history determined their cohort assignment. Per the original data handling: Estimation of nucleated cell counts relied on the amplification of reference gene primers. Measured with immunoSEQ multiplex PCR; TCRdb has only the in-frame clones, and not every one. For V, J and clone size, that table is used; D and trimming come from the DNA. The table lists approximately 330,000 clones, 80% to 90% of them singletons. This TCR came from a woman aged 40-49 years with acute COVID-19. The V call is TRBV5-8, the J call TRBJ2-5; D possibly corresponds to TRBD1 (5 bases). Sequenced input: PBMCs or T cells enriched from blood (not recorded which). Written as DNA, the CDR3 is TGTGCCAGCAGCTTGAGTGGGGCCGAACGGGAGACCCAGTACTTC. Translating it yields CASSLSGAERETQYF.